This TCR beta chain was documented in a study of blood T cell repertoires in COVID-19. Across the study: The United States, Italy and Spain provided the acute and convalescent COVID-19 samples. T cells, B-cell-depleted T cells, or PBMCs supplied cDNA or gDNA.

Germline CDR1 reads LGHDT; CDR2 reads YNNKEL (reference sequence). The V gene end was trimmed by 5 bases and the J gene end by 3 bases; junction bases not matched to a gene: 2. The CDR3 spans 14 residues. How the authors handled the data: Estimation of nucleated cell counts was performed using reference gene primer amplification. The assay was immunoSEQ multiplex PCR, and TCRdb's table has in-frame clones only and misses some. For V, J and clone size, that table is used; D and trimming come from the DNA. The sample carries 60,000 to 75,000 clones, just over 85% recorded once. V is TRBV3-1 (or the pseudogene TRBV3-2) and J is TRBJ2-5; 11 positions match TRBD2. The sequenced material came from peripheral blood. The source is a human donor in a cohort sampled during active COVID-19. The CDR3 sequence: CASSTSGGEETQYF. CDR3 in DNA: TGTGCCAGCAGCACTAGCGGGGGAGAAGAGACCCAGTACTTC.